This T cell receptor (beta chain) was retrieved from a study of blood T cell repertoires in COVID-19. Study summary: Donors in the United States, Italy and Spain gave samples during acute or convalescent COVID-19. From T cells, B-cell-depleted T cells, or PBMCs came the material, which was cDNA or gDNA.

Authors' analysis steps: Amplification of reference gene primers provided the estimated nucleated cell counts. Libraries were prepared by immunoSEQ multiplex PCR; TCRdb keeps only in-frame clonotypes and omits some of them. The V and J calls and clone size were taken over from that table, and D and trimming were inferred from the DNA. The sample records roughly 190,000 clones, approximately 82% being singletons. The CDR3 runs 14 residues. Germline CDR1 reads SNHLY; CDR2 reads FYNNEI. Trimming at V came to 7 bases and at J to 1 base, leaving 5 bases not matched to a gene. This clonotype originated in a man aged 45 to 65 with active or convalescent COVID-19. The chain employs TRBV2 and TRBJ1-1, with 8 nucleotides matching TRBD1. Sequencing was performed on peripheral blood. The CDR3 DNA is TGTGCCAGCATACCGACAGGGGAGAACACTGAAGCTTTCTTT. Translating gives CASIPTGENTEAFF.